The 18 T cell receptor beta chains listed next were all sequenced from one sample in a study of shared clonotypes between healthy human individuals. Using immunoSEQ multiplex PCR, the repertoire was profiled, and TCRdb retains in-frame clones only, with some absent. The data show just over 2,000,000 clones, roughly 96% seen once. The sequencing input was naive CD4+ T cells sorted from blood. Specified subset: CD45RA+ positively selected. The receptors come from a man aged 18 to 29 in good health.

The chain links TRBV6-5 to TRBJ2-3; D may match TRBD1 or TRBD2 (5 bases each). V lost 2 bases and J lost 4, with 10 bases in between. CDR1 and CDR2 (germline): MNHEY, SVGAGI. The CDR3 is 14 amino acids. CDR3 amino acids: CASSYRRGADTQYF. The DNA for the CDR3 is TGTGCCAGCAGTTACCGAAGAGGGGCAGATACGCAGTATTTT.

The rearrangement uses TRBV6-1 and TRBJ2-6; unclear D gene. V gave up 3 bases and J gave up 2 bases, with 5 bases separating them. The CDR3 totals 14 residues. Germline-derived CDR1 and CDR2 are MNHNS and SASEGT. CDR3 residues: CASSDPPGANVLTF. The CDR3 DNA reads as TGTGCCAGCAGTGATCCCCCTGGGGCCAACGTCCTGACTTTC.

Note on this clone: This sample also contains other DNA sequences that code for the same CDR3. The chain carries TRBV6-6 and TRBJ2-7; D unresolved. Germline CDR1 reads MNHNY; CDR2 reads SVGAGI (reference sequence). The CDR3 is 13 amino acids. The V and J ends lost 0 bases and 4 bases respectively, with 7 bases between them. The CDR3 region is CASSYSRSYEQYF. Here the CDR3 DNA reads TGTGCCAGCAGTTACTCGAGGTCTTACGAGCAGTACTTC.

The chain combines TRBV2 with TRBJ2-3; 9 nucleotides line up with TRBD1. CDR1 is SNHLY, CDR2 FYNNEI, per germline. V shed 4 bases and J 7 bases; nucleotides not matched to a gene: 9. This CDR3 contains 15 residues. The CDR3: CASSGTGGVPNTQYF. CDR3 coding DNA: TGTGCCAGCAGTGGCACAGGGGGCGTACCGAATACGCAGTATTTT. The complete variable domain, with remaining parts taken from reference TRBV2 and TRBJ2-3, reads EPEVTQTPSHQVTQMGQEVILRCVPISNHLYFYWYRQILGQKVEFLVSFYNNEISEKSEIFDDQFSVERPDGSNFTLKIRSTKLEDSAMYFCASSGTGGVPNTQYFGPGTRLTVL.

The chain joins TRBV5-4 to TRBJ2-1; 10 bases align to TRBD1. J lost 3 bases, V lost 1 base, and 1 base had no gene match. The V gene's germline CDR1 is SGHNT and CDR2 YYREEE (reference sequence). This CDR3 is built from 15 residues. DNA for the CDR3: TGTGCCAGCAGCTTGTGGGACAGGGGCTACAATGAGCAGTTCTTC. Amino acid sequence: CASSLWDRGYNEQFF.

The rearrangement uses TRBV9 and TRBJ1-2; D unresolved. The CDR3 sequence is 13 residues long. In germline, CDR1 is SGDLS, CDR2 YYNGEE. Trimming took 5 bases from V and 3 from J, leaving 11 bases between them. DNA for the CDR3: TGTGCCAGCAGTATCGACGGTGACTATGGCTACACCTTC. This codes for CASSIDGDYGYTF. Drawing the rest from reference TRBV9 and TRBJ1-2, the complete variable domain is DSGVTQTPKHLITATGQRVTLRCSPRSGDLSVYWYQQSLDQGLQFLIQYYNGEERAKGNILERFSAQQFPDLHSELNLSSLELGDSALYFCASSIDGDYGYTFGSGTRLTVV.

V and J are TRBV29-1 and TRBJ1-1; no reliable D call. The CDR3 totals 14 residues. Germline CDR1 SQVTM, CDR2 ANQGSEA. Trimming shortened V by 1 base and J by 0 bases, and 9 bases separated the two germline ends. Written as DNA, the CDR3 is TGCAGCGTTGAAGGAGCCAGTATGAACACTGAAGCTTTCTTT. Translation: CSVEGASMNTEAFF. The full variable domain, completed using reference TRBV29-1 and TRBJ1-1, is SAVISQKPSRDICQRGTSLTIQCQVDSQVTMMFWYRQQPGQSLTLIATANQGSEATYESGFVIDKFPISRPNLTFSTLTVSNMSPEDSSIYLCSVEGASMNTEAFFGQGTRLTVV.

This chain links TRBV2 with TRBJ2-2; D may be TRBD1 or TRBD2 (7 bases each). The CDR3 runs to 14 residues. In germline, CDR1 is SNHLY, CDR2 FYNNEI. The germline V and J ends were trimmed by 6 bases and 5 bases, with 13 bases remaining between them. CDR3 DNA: TGTGCCAGCAGCACTCAGGGGGGGACCGGGGAGCTGTTTTTT. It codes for CASSTQGGTGELFF. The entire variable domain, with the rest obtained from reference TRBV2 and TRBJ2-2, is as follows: EPEVTQTPSHQVTQMGQEVILRCVPISNHLYFYWYRQILGQKVEFLVSFYNNEISEKSEIFDDQFSVERPDGSNFTLKIRSTKLEDSAMYFCASSTQGGTGELFFGEGSRLTVL.

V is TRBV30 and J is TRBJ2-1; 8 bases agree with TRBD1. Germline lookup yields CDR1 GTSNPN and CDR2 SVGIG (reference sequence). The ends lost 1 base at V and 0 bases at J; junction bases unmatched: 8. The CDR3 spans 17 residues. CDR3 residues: CAWSAGTGRSSYNEQFF. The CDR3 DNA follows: TGTGCCTGGAGTGCCGGGACAGGCAGGAGCTCCTACAATGAGCAGTTCTTC.

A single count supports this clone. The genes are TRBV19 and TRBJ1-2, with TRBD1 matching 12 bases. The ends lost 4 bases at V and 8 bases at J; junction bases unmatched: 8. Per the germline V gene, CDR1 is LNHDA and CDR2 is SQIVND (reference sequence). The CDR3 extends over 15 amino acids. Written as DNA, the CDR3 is TGTGCCAGTAGTACCGGGACAGGGGGCTTCAAGGGCTACACCTTC. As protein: CASSTGTGGFKGYTF.

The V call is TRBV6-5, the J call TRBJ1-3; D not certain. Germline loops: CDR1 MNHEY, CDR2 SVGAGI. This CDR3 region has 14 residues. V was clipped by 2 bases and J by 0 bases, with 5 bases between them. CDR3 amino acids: CASSYESSGNTIYF. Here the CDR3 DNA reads TGTGCCAGCAGTTACGAGAGCTCTGGAAACACCATATATTTT.

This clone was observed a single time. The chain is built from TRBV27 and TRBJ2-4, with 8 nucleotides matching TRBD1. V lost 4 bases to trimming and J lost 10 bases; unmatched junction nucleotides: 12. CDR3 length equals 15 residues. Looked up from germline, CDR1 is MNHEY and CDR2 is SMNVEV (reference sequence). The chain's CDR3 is CASSSSRTGWGIQYF. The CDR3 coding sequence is TGTGCCAGCAGTTCGTCAAGGACAGGGTGGGGAATTCAGTACTTC.

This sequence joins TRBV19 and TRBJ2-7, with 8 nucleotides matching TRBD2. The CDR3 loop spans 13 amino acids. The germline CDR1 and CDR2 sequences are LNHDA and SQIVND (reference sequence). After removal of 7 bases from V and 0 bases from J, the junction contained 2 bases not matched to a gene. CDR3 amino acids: CASMGTSSYEQYF. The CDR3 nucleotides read TGTGCCAGTATGGGGACTAGCTCCTACGAGCAGTACTTC.

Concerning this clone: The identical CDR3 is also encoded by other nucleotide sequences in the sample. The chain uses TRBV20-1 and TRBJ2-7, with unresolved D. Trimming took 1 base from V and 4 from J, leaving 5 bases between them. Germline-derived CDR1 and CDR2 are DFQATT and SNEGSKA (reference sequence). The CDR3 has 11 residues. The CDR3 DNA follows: TGCAGTGCTAGAGTCAGGTACGAGCAGTACTTC. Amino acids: CSARVRYEQYF.

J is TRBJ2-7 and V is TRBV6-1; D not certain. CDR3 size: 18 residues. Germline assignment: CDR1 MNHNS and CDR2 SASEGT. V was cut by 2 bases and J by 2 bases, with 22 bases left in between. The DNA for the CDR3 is TGTGCCAGCAGTGAATATAACCCTGGTACTACCTTTGCCTACGAGCAGTACTTC. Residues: CASSEYNPGTTFAYEQYF.

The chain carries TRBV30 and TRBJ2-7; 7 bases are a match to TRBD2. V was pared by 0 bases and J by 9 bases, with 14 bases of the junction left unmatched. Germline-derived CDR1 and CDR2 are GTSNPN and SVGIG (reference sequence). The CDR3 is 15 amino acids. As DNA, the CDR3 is TGTGCCTGGAGTGTAAGACTAGCCGCGGATTTAGGGCAGTACTTC. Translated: CAWSVRLAADLGQYF.

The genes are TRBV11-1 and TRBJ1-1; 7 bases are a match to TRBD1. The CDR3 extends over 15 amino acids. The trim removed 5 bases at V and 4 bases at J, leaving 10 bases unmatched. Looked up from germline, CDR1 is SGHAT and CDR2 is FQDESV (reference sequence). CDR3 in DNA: TGTGCCAGCAGCCCTTCGGACAGGCCGGGCACTGAAGCTTTCTTT. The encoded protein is CASSPSDRPGTEAFF. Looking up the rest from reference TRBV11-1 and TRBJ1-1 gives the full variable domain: EAEVAQSPRYKITEKSQAVAFWCDPISGHATLYWYRQILGQGPELLVQFQDESVVDDSQLPKDRFSAERLKGVDSTLKIQPAELGDSAMYLCASSPSDRPGTEAFFGQGTRLTVV.

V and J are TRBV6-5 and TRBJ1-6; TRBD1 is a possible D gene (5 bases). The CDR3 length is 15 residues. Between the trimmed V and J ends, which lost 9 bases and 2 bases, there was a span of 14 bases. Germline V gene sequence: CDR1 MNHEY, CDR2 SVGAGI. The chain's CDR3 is CASGDVRPYNSPLHF. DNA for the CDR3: TGTGCCAGTGGGGACGTACGGCCCTATAATTCACCCCTCCACTTT.